This T cell receptor (beta chain) derives from a study of shared clonotypes between healthy human individuals. Over several immunoSEQ plates, each subset's genomic DNA was distributed in even portions. Measured with immunoSEQ multiplex PCR; TCRdb has only the in-frame clones, and not every one. This table holds 2 million to 2.5 million clones, 85% to 95% found once. Comments on this clone: Its antigen is currently unknown.

The CDR3 loop spans 12 amino acids. The germline CDR1 and CDR2 sequences are MNHEY and SVGAGI. Trimming cost V 4 bases and J 6 bases, with 10 bases left between them. Study-wide results and limits: Estimated richness values were generally larger in naive subsets than in memory subsets. Roughly 4.6% of naive CD4 clonotypes were common to a handful of donors.

The investigators split CD4+ cells into a CD45RA+ naive subset and a CD45RA-negative memory subset. The V gene is TRBV6-5, the J gene TRBJ2-7, with D tentatively TRBD2 (6 bases). The receptor comes from a young man in good health. Some clones in this sample may be carry-over from other donors' samples. Material: naive CD4+ T cells from PBMCs. The subset is: CD45RA+ positively selected. CDR3 bases: TGTGCCAGCAGTTCCGGGACTCCCGAGCAGTACTTC. Amino acid sequence: CASSSGTPEQYF.